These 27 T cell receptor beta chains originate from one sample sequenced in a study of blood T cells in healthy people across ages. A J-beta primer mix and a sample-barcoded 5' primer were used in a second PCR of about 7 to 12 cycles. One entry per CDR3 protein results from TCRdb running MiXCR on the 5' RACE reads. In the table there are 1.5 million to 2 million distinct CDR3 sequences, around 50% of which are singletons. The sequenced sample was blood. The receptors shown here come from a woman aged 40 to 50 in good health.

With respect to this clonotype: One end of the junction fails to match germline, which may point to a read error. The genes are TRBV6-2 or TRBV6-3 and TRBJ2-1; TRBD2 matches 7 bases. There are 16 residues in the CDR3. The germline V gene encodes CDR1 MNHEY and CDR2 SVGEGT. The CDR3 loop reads CAGSYGGGLSYNEQFF. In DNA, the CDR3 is TGTGCCGGCAGTTACGGGGGAGGGCTCTCCTACAATGAGCAGTTCTTC.

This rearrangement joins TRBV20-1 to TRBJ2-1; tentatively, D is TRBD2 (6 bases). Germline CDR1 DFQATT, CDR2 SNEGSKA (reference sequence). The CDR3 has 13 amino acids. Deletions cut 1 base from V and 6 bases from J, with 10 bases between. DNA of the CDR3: TGCAGTGCTAGAGCCGAAGCGGGCAATGAGCAGTTCTTC. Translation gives CSARAEAGNEQFF.

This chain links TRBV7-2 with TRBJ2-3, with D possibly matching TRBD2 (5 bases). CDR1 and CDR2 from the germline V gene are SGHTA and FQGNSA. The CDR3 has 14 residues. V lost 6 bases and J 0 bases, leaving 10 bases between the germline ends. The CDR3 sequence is CASSSEASTDTQYF. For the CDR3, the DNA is TGTGCCAGCAGTAGCGAAGCTAGCACAGATACGCAGTATTTT.

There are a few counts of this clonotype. CDR3 coding DNA: TGTGCCAGTAGCTCCAAACCGCCGGGACTAGCGCAAGCCAATGAGCAGTTCTTC. Translation gives CASSSKPPGLAQANEQFF. The V call is TRBV6-2 or TRBV6-3, the J call TRBJ2-1; 10 nucleotides line up with TRBD2. V lost 9 bases to trimming and J lost 6 bases; unmatched junction nucleotides: 20. The V gene's germline CDR1 is MNHEY and CDR2 SVGEGT. The CDR3 totals 18 residues.

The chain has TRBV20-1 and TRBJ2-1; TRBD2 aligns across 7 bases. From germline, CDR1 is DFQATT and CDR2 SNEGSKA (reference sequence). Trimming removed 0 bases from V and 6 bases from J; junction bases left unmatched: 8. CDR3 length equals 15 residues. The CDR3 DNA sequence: TGCAGTGCTAGAGACCCAGCGGGGTCCCTCAATGAGCAGTTCTTC. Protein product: CSARDPAGSLNEQFF.

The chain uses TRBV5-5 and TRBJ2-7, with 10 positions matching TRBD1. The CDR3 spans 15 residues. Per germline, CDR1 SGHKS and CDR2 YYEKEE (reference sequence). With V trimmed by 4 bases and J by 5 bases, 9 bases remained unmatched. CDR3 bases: TGTGCCAGCAGCACACCGGGACAGGGGTCGCACGAGCAGTACTTC. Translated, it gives CASSTPGQGSHEQYF.

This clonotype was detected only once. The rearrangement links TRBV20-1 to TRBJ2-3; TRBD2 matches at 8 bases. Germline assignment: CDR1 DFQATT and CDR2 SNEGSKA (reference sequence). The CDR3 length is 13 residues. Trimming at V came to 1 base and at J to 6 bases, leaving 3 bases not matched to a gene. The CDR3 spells CSARGPGGDTQYF. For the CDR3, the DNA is TGCAGTGCTAGAGGTCCGGGGGGGGATACGCAGTATTTT.

CDR3 loop: CSASVPTTYEQYF. The CDR3 DNA sequence: TGCAGTGCTAGTGTGCCTACCACCTACGAGCAGTACTTC. The chain carries TRBV20-1 and TRBJ2-7; D gene uncertain. V lost 3 bases, J lost 2 bases, and 11 bases lay in between. There are 13 residues in the CDR3. CDR1 and CDR2 (germline): DFQATT, SNEGSKA (reference sequence).

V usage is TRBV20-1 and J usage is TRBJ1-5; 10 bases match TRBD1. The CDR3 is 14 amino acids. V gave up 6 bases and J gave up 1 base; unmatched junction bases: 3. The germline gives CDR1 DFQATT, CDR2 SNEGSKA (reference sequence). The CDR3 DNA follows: TGCAGTGCCGGGGACAGGGGAAGCAATCAGCCCCAGCATTTT. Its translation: CSAGDRGSNQPQHF.

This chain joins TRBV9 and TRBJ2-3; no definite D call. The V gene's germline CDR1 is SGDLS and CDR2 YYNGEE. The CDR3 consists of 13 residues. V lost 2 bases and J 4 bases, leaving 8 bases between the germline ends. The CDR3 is CASSVATADTQYF. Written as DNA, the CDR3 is TGTGCCAGCAGCGTGGCCACGGCAGATACGCAGTATTTT.

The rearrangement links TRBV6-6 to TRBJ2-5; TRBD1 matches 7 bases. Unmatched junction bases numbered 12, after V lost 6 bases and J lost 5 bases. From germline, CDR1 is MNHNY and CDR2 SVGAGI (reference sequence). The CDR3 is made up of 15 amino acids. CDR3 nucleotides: TGTGCCAGCAGAGACTCCGGGACAGTCGTCGAGACCCAGTACTTC. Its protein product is CASRDSGTVVETQYF.

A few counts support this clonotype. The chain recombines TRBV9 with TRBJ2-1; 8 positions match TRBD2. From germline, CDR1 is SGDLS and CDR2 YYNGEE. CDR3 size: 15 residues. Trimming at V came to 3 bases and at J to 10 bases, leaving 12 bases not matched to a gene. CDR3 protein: CASSGPGGADGEQFF. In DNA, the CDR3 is TGTGCCAGCAGCGGCCCCGGGGGGGCCGACGGAGAGCAGTTCTTC. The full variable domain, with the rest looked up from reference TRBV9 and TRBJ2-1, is DSGVTQTPKHLITATGQRVTLRCSPRSGDLSVYWYQQSLDQGLQFLIQYYNGEERAKGNILERFSAQQFPDLHSELNLSSLELGDSALYFCASSGPGGADGEQFFGPGTRLTVL.

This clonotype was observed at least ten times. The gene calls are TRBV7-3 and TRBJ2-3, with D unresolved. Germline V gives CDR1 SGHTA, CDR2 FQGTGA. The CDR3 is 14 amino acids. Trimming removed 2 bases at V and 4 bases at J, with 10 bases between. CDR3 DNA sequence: TGTGCCAGCAGCTTAGACCCTCGGGCAGATACGCAGTATTTT. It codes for CASSLDPRADTQYF.

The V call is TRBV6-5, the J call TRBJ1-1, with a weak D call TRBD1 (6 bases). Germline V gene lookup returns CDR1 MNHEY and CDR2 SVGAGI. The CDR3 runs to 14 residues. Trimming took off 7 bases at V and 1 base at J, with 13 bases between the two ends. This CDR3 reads CASNPGQSNTEAFF. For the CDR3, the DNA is TGTGCCAGCAACCCGGGACAATCGAACACTGAAGCTTTCTTT.

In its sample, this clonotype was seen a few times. DNA for the CDR3: TGTGCCAACTCAGCGTCCTATAGCTACGAGCAGTACTTC. This encodes CANSASYSYEQYF. The chain couples TRBV10-3 to TRBJ2-7; D is ambiguous. Germline loops: CDR1 ENHRY, CDR2 SYGVKD. The CDR3 is 13 residues long. Trimming removed 10 bases from V and 3 bases from J, with 16 bases in between.

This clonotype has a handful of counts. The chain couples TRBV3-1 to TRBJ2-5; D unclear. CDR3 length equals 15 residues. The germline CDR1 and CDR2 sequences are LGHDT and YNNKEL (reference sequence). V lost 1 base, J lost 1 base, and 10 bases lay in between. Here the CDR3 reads CASSQALGSQETQYF. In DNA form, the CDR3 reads TGTGCCAGCAGCCAAGCTTTGGGCAGCCAAGAGACCCAGTACTTC.

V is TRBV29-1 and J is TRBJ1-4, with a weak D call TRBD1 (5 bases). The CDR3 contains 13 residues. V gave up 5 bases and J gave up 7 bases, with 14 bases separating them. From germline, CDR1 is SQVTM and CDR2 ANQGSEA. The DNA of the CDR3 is TGCAGCGTTTTGACAGCGAGGAGTGAAAAACTGTTTTTT. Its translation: CSVLTARSEKLFF.

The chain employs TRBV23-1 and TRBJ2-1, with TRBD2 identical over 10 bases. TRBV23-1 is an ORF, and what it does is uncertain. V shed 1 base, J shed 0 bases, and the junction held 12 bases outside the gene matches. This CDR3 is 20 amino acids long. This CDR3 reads CASSQCLAGALTPSYNEQFF. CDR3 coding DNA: TGCGCCAGCAGTCAATGTCTAGCGGGGGCCCTTACTCCCTCCTACAATGAGCAGTTCTTC.

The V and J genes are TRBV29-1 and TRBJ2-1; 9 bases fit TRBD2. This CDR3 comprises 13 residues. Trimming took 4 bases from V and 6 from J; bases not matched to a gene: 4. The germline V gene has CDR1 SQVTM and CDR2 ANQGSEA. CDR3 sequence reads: CSVALAGPNEQFF. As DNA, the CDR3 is TGCAGCGTTGCCCTAGCGGGGCCCAATGAGCAGTTCTTC.

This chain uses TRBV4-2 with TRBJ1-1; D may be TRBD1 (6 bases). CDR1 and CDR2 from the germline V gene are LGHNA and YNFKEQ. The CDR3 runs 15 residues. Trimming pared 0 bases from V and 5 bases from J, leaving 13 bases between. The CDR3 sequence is CASSQDWGARTEAFF. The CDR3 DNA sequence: TGTGCCAGCAGCCAAGACTGGGGGGCGAGGACTGAAGCTTTCTTT.

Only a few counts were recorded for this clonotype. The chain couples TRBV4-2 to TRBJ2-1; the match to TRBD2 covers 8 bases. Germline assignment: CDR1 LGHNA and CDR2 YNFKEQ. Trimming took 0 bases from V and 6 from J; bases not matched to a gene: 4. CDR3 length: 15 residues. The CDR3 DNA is TGTGCCAGCAGCCAAGATCCCGGGGGGGCCAATGAGCAGTTCTTC. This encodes CASSQDPGGANEQFF.

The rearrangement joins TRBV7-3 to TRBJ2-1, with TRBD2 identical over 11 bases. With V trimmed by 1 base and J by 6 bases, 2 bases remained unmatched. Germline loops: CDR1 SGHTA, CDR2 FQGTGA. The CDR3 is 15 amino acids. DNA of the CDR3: TGTGCCAGCAGCTTAAGGGGGACTAGCGGCAATGAGCAGTTCTTC. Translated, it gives CASSLRGTSGNEQFF.

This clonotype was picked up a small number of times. In DNA form, the CDR3 reads TGTGCCAGCAGAGATACCGGGACAGGGAAGTATTTT. Translated, it gives CASRDTGTGKYF. This chain joins TRBV6-6 and TRBJ2-3, with 9 bases matching TRBD1. CDR1 MNHNY and CDR2 SVGAGI come from the germline V gene (reference sequence). This CDR3 comprises 12 residues. V was pared by 6 bases and J by 13 bases, with 8 bases of the junction left unmatched.

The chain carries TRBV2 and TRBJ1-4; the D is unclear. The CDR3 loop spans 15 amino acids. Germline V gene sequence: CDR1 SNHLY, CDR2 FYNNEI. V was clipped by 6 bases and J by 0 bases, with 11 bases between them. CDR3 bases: TGTGCCAGCAGGGCTGCCTCAGCAACTAATGAAAAACTGTTTTTT. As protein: CASRAASATNEKLFF.

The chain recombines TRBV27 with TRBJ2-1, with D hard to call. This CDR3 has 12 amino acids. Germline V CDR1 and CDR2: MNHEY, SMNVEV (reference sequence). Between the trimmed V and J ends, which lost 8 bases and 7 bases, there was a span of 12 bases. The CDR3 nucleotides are TGTGCCAGCGAGTCCCGTAAGAATGAGCAGTTCTTC. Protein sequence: CASESRKNEQFF.

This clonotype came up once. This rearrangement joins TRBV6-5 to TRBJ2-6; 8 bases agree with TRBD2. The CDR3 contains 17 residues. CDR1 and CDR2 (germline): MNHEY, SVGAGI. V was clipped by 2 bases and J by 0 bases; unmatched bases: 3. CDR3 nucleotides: TGTGCCAGCAGTTACCGGCGGGGGGTCTCTGGGGCCAACGTCCTGACTTTC. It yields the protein CASSYRRGVSGANVLTF.

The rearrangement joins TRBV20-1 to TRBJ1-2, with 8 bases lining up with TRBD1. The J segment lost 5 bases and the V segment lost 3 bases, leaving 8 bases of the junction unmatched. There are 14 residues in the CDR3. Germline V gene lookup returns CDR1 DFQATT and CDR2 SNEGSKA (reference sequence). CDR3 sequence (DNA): TGCAGTGCTAGGGACAGGGAGAGGGGATATGGCTACACCTTC. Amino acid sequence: CSARDRERGYGYTF.